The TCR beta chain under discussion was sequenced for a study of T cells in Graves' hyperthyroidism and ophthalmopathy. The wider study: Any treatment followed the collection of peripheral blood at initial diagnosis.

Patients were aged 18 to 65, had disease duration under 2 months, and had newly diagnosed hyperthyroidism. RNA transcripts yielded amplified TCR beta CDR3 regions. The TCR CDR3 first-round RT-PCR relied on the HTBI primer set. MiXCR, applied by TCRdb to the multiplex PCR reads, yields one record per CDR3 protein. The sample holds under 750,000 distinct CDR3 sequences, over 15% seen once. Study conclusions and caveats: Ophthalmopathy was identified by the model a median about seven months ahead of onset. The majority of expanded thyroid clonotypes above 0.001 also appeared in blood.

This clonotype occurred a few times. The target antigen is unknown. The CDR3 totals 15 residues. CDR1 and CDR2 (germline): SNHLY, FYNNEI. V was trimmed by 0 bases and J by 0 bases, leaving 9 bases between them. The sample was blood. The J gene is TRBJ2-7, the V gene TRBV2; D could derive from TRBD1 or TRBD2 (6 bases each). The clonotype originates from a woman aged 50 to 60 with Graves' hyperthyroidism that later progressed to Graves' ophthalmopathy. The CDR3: CASSEARGPSYEQYF. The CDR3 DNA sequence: TGTGCCAGCAGTGAAGCCCGGGGGCCCTCCTACGAGCAGTACTTC.